This paragraph reports one T cell receptor (beta chain). Its target is unknown. Via MiXCR, TCRdb re-called the 5' RACE reads, giving one row per CDR3 protein. The table lists 500,000 to 700,000 distinct CDR3 sequences, roughly 7.2% of them singletons. The data were taken from a study of identical twins. Whole-study results and caveats: Not following the same donors, the study drew its conclusions from cross-sectional statistical analysis. The models gave estimates that fell short of the out-of-frame TCR alpha sharing seen in monozygotic twins. The degree of excess twin sharing was weaker in beta out-of-frame sequences.

Trimming cost V 2 bases and J 4 bases; bases outside gene matches: 6. The length of the CDR3 is 15 residues. Germline lookup yields CDR1 SGHRS and CDR2 YFSETQ. The sample was also reused in another study, on yellow fever vaccine responses in identical twins.

The sequence was obtained from a woman in her late teens or twenties in good health. Sequencing was carried out using PBMCs. This chain joins TRBV5-1 and TRBJ2-3; 8 nucleotides match TRBD2. The CDR3 reads CASSFGGGKADTQYF. The CDR3 DNA sequence: TGCGCCAGCAGCTTCGGCGGGGGGAAGGCAGATACGCAGTATTTT.